These 26 T cell receptor beta chains came from one sample sequenced in a study of OX40 agonist ivuxolimab in advanced cancers. Sequencing used immunoSEQ multiplex PCR; TCRdb keeps in-frame clones, though not all of them. This sample has some 140,000 clones, with about 92% found just once. The sample was CD4+ or CD8+ T cells sorted from blood, taken in a trial of the OX40 agonist ivuxolimab. The receptors shown here come from an adult with an advanced solid tumor such as melanoma, head and neck, liver or kidney cancer.

The chain links TRBV15 to TRBJ2-7, with D unresolved. The V end was cut by 2 bases, the J end by 4 bases, with 12 bases between. The CDR3 runs 14 residues. CDR1 is LNHNV and CDR2 is YYDKDF in the germline V gene (reference sequence). CDR3 amino acids: CATSRSVSSYEQYF. In DNA, the CDR3 is TGTGCCACCAGCAGATCCGTTTCTAGTTACGAGCAGTACTTC.

This chain connects TRBV7-2 to TRBJ2-7, with 7 positions matching TRBD1. The CDR3 sequence is 12 residues long. Germline V lookup: CDR1 SGHTA, CDR2 FQGNSA. J lost 7 bases, V lost 4 bases, and 4 bases had no gene match. CDR3 amino acids: CASSYRGREQYF. CDR3 DNA sequence: TGTGCCAGCAGCTACAGGGGTCGTGAGCAGTACTTC.

The rearrangement joins TRBV5-1 to TRBJ2-1; D possibly corresponds to TRBD2 (6 bases). The ends were cut back, 4 bases at V and 8 bases at J, with 16 bases in the middle. Germline V CDR1 and CDR2: SGHRS, YFSETQ. This CDR3 spans 14 amino acids. The CDR3 region is CASSTQTSFDEQFF. For the CDR3, the DNA is TGCGCCAGCAGCACCCAGACTAGTTTCGATGAGCAGTTCTTC. The full variable domain, rest sourced from reference TRBV5-1 and TRBJ2-1, is KAGVTQTPRYLIKTRGQQVTLSCSPISGHRSVSWYQQTPGQGLQFLFEYFSETQRNKGNFPGRFSGRQFSNSRSEMNVSTLELGDSALYLCASSTQTSFDEQFFGPGTRLTVL.

The rearrangement joins TRBV4-3 to TRBJ1-6; D ambiguous. The CDR3 is 15 residues long. Looked up from germline, CDR1 is LGHNA and CDR2 is YSLEER. Trimming cost V 0 bases and J 8 bases, with 11 bases left between them. The CDR3 reads CASSQEGRHDSPLHF. In DNA form, the CDR3 reads TGCGCCAGCAGCCAAGAAGGACGCCATGATTCACCCCTCCACTTT.

The rearrangement uses TRBV4-3 and TRBJ1-3; 12 bases are a match to TRBD1. Unmatched junction bases numbered 6, after V lost 4 bases and J lost 2 bases. The CDR3 has 17 amino acids. Germline V CDR1 and CDR2: LGHNA, YSLEER. The DNA for the CDR3 is TGCGCCAGCAGCCCGGGACAGGGGGCCGGGGCTGGAAACACCATATATTTT. It translates to CASSPGQGAGAGNTIYF.

The chain uses TRBV7-3 and TRBJ1-1; 8 nucleotides agree with TRBD1. Germline CDR1 and CDR2: SGHTA and FQGTGA. Trimming at V came to 2 bases and at J to 0 bases, leaving 8 bases not matched to a gene. CDR3 length equals 17 residues. Written as DNA, the CDR3 is TGTGCCAGCAGCTTAGCCGTAACGACAGGGGTGAACACTGAAGCTTTCTTT. It is translated as CASSLAVTTGVNTEAFF.

The V call is TRBV4-1, the J call TRBJ1-4; D unclear. CDR1 and CDR2 (germline): MGHRA, YSYEKL. The CDR3 is 16 residues long. V lost 3 bases and J 0 bases, leaving 11 bases between the germline ends. Here the CDR3 DNA reads TGCGCCAGCAGCCACGCATTCGGTGCAACTAATGAAAAACTGTTTTTT. Its protein product is CASSHAFGATNEKLFF.

Here the CDR3 DNA reads TGTGCTAGTGGCCCCGGGACAGGGTGGGATGAAAAACTGTTTTTT. Translated: CASGPGTGWDEKLFF. The V gene is TRBV12-5, the J gene TRBJ1-4, with TRBD1 identical over 9 bases. CDR3 length: 15 amino acids. Germline CDR1 and CDR2: LGHNT and FRNRAP. V was clipped by 6 bases and J by 6 bases; unmatched bases: 8.

The J gene is TRBJ2-7, the V gene TRBV7-9; D is possibly TRBD1 (5 bases). Germline loops: CDR1 SEHNR, CDR2 FQNEAQ (reference sequence). V was pared by 4 bases and J by 3 bases, with 7 bases between. The CDR3 extends over 12 amino acids. CDR3 sequence (DNA): TGTGCCAGCAGCTCCAGGGACTACGAGCAGTACTTC. Amino acid sequence: CASSSRDYEQYF.

This clone has just one count. The genes are TRBV28 and TRBJ1-2; D ambiguous. V gave up 5 bases and J gave up 4 bases, with 11 bases separating them. CDR3 length equals 13 residues. Germline CDR1 is MDHEN and CDR2 is SYDVKM. CDR3 nucleotide sequence: TGTGCCAGCAGTGCCGGAGTGCCCTATGGCTACACCTTC. Residues: CASSAGVPYGYTF.

The rearrangement uses TRBV4-1 and TRBJ1-4; 8 bases fit TRBD1. V trimming: 2 bases; J trimming: 2 bases; junction bases outside the gene matches: 1. The CDR3 contains 15 residues. Germline CDR1 reads MGHRA; CDR2 reads YSYEKL. In DNA form, the CDR3 reads TGCGCCAGCAGCCAACAGGGGGCCACTAATGAAAAACTGTTTTTT. Translated, it gives CASSQQGATNEKLFF.

V and J are TRBV2 and TRBJ1-3; no definite D call. The V end lost 2 bases, the J end lost 0 bases, and 5 bases lay between the germline ends. In germline, CDR1 is SNHLY, CDR2 FYNNEI. CDR3 length: 14 residues. The CDR3 DNA reads TGTGCCAGCAGTGAACCACGCTCTGGAAACACCATATATTTT. Translating it yields CASSEPRSGNTIYF.

The chain carries TRBV19 and TRBJ2-7; D perhaps matches TRBD2 (5 bases). V was pared by 4 bases and J by 6 bases, with 22 bases between. The germline V gene encodes CDR1 LNHDA and CDR2 SQIVND (reference sequence). This CDR3 is 16 amino acids long. The CDR3 here is CASSTQTPALSAEQYF. For the CDR3, the DNA is TGTGCCAGTAGTACTCAAACCCCGGCACTTAGCGCCGAGCAGTACTTC.

The genes are TRBV23-1 and TRBJ1-3; TRBD1 might be the D (6 bases). Being an ORF, TRBV23-1 has a function that is uncertain. The CDR3 has 15 residues. The V gene lost 0 bases and the J gene lost 3 bases, with 9 bases spanning the gap. This CDR3 is CASSQSDRYGNTIYF. The CDR3 DNA reads TGCGCCAGCAGTCAATCGGACAGATATGGAAACACCATATATTTT.

This rearrangement joins TRBV18 to TRBJ2-3; 11 positions agree with TRBD2. Germline trimming cut 4 bases from V and 2 bases from J; bases unmatched to any gene: 5. CDR1 is KGHSH and CDR2 is LQKENI in the germline V gene. The CDR3 runs 16 residues. CDR3 nucleotide sequence: TGTGCCAGCTCACTCCTAGCGGGGGGATTCACAGATACGCAGTATTTT. Its protein is CASSLLAGGFTDTQYF. Combining the CDR3 with reference TRBV18 and TRBJ2-3 gives the whole variable domain NAGVMQNPRHLVRRRGQEARLRCSPMKGHSHVYWYRQLPEEGLKFMVYLQKENIIDESGMPKERFSAEFPKEGPSILRIQQVVRGDSAAYFCASSLLAGGFTDTQYFGPGTRLTVL.

The V and J genes are TRBV10-3 and TRBJ1-5; D not resolved. The germline CDR1 and CDR2 sequences are ENHRY and SYGVKD. The CDR3 covers 13 residues. V lost 0 bases, J lost 5 bases, and 5 bases lay in between. Here the CDR3 reads CAISESADQPQHF. The DNA for the CDR3 is TGTGCCATCAGTGAGTCTGCGGATCAGCCCCAGCATTTT.

The genes are TRBV7-2 and TRBJ1-4; D is perhaps TRBD1 (6 bases). V lost 5 bases and J lost 5, with 12 bases in between. The germline V gene encodes CDR1 SGHTA and CDR2 FQGNSA. This CDR3 is built from 14 residues. Here the CDR3 DNA reads TGTGCCAGCAGCCAGGACAGATCAAATGAAAAACTGTTTTTT. Translation gives CASSQDRSNEKLFF.

The genes are TRBV7-9 and TRBJ2-7, with a weak D call TRBD2 (6 bases). V lost 5 bases, J lost 4 bases, and 15 bases lay in between. The CDR3 spans 14 residues. Germline V lookup: CDR1 SEHNR, CDR2 FQNEAQ (reference sequence). For the CDR3, the DNA is TGTGCCAGCAGCCCGACTAGTTACAGTTACGAGCAGTACTTC. It codes for CASSPTSYSYEQYF.

This chain joins TRBV18 and TRBJ2-5; TRBD1 matches at 8 bases. V lost 3 bases to trimming and J lost 11 bases; unmatched junction nucleotides: 11. The CDR3 has 14 residues. Looked up from germline, CDR1 is KGHSH and CDR2 is LQKENI. The CDR3 DNA sequence: TGTGCCAGCTCACCGATGACAGGGGCGGATGAGCAGTACTTC. This encodes CASSPMTGADEQYF.

The chain links TRBV4-1 to TRBJ2-1, with 11 bases aligning to TRBD2. Germline V lookup: CDR1 MGHRA, CDR2 YSYEKL. This CDR3 spans 18 amino acids. Unmatched junction bases numbered 12, after V lost 4 bases and J lost 4 bases. As DNA, the CDR3 is TGCGCCAGCAGCCCCCAGGGACTAGCGGACTCGCTTTACAATGAGCAGTTCTTC. Amino acid sequence: CASSPQGLADSLYNEQFF.

V and J are TRBV11-2 and TRBJ2-5, with 11 bases aligning to TRBD1. V shed 7 bases, J shed 4 bases, and the junction held 8 bases outside the gene matches. Germline V lookup: CDR1 SGHAT, CDR2 FQNNGV. The CDR3 totals 15 residues. CDR3 nucleotide sequence: TGTGCCAGCACCACAGGACAGGGGGCAGGAGAGACCCAGTACTTC. Its protein product is CASTTGQGAGETQYF.

A single count supports this clone. The V call is TRBV10-3, the J call TRBJ1-2, with 9 bases that match TRBD1. V lost 9 bases and J lost 4; bases outside the gene matches: 9. Germline-derived CDR1 and CDR2 are ENHRY and SYGVKD. CDR3 size: 14 residues. The CDR3 here is CAMAPGTGTYGYTF. The CDR3 DNA follows: TGTGCCATGGCACCCGGGACAGGGACCTATGGCTACACCTTC.

This clone has more than one count but fewer than ten. The chain has TRBV5-4 and TRBJ2-3; D is perhaps TRBD1 or TRBD2 (5 bases each). Trimming shortened V by 4 bases and J by 1 base, and 7 bases separated the two germline ends. The germline V gene encodes CDR1 SGHNT and CDR2 YYREEE (reference sequence). CDR3 size: 13 residues. The CDR3 sequence: CASSPGRTDTQYF. The CDR3 DNA is TGTGCCAGCAGCCCGGGACGCACAGATACGCAGTATTTT.

The chain carries TRBV5-5 and TRBJ2-1; 8 nucleotides align to TRBD2. Germline values: CDR1 SGHKS, CDR2 YYEKEE (reference sequence). The CDR3 sequence is 12 residues long. The junction had 5 bases not matched to a gene; V was cut back by 0 bases and J by 15 bases. CDR3 nucleotides: TGTGCCAGCAGCTTGGAGACTAGCGAACGGTTCTTC. This gives the protein CASSLETSERFF.

This chain connects TRBV9 to TRBJ1-2; possibly TRBD1 for D (5 bases). CDR1 is SGDLS and CDR2 is YYNGEE in the germline V gene. The germline V and J ends were trimmed by 3 bases and 7 bases, with 16 bases remaining between them. There are 14 residues in the CDR3. The CDR3 DNA is TGTGCCAGCAGCGCGAGGGACGACTCTCTTGGCTACACCTTC. Translation: CASSARDDSLGYTF.

The chain links TRBV4-1 to TRBJ2-7, with unresolved D. Trimming shortened V by 1 base and J by 1 base, and 2 bases separated the two germline ends. Germline CDR1 is MGHRA and CDR2 is YSYEKL. This CDR3 spans 12 amino acids. The CDR3 region is CASSQGSYEQYF. The CDR3 DNA follows: TGCGCCAGCAGCCAAGGGTCCTACGAGCAGTACTTC.